The rows below give T cell receptor beta chains drawn from one sample of a study of T cell responses to AZD1222 COVID-19 vaccine. Method: immunoSEQ multiplex PCR; TCRdb's copy keeps in-frame clones and lacks some. The sample consists of approximately 140,000 clones, approximately 95% of them appearing once. The material sequenced was peripheral blood, taken on day 0 of MenACWY control vaccination. These receptors came from an adult in good health. Each CDR3 is given with its conserved first and last residue. Each record gives: D gene, V gene, J gene, clone size, CDR3 DNA, CDR3 protein. The D gene is left open where the match is weak. A clone size is listed for some rows: how often the clone was seen (once, few, many), or a class if it is expanded.

D gene: TRBD2; V gene: TRBV5-4; J gene: TRBJ2-7; clone size: NA; CDR3 DNA: TGTGCCAGCAGCTTGGGGAGGGGAGGGGACGAGCAGTACTTC; CDR3 protein: CASSLGRGGDEQYF
D gene: NA; V gene: TRBV28; J gene: TRBJ2-1; clone size: NA; CDR3 DNA: TGTGCCAGCAGTGACAGGAATGAGCAGTTCTTC; CDR3 protein: CASSDRNEQFF
D gene: NA; V gene: TRBV6-5; J gene: TRBJ1-2; clone size: NA; CDR3 DNA: TGTGCCAGCGAAAACAGCCCCTATGGCTACACCTTC; CDR3 protein: CASENSPYGYTF
D gene: NA; V gene: TRBV5-1; J gene: TRBJ1-1; clone size: NA; CDR3 DNA: TGCGCCAGCAGTCGGCAACAGGGTGAAGCTTTCTTT; CDR3 protein: CASSRQQGEAFF
D gene: NA; V gene: TRBV28; J gene: TRBJ2-7; clone size: NA; CDR3 DNA: TGTGCCAGCAGTTTAGGGGGGGCTAGCGGATACTACGAGCAGTACTTC; CDR3 protein: CASSLGGASGYYEQYF
D gene: TRBD1; V gene: TRBV11-2; J gene: TRBJ1-6; clone size: NA; CDR3 DNA: TGTGCCAGCAGCTTAGGGACAGGGTGGGATTCACCCCTCCACTTT; CDR3 protein: CASSLGTGWDSPLHF
D gene: NA; V gene: TRBV27; J gene: TRBJ2-1; clone size: NA; CDR3 DNA: TGTGCCAGCAGTTTGTATGGGGGTGCGGATGAGCAGTTCTTC; CDR3 protein: CASSLYGGADEQFF
D gene: NA; V gene: TRBV7-2; J gene: TRBJ2-7; clone size: NA; CDR3 DNA: TGTGCCAGCAGCCCAACCGGGAATACCCCCTACGAGCAGTACTTC; CDR3 protein: CASSPTGNTPYEQYF
D gene: TRBD2; V gene: TRBV5-4; J gene: TRBJ2-3; clone size: NA; CDR3 DNA: TGTGCCAGCAGTGACCATAGCGGGGGGGCCAAGGATACGCAGTATTTT; CDR3 protein: CASSDHSGGAKDTQYF
D gene: NA; V gene: TRBV4-1; J gene: TRBJ1-4; clone size: once; CDR3 DNA: TGCGCCAGCAGCCACTTAGAAACGATTCGGGGTGAAAAACTGTTTTTT; CDR3 protein: CASSHLETIRGEKLFF
D gene: NA; V gene: TRBV28; J gene: TRBJ1-6; clone size: NA; CDR3 DNA: TGTGCCAGCAGTTTAATAGGCAGTTCTAATTCACCCCTCCACTTT; CDR3 protein: CASSLIGSSNSPLHF
D gene: NA; V gene: TRBV2; J gene: TRBJ2-7; clone size: NA; CDR3 DNA: TGTGCCAGCAGTGAAAAGCGGTCCGGGGGTCGGTACGAGCAGTACTTC; CDR3 protein: CASSEKRSGGRYEQYF
D gene: NA; V gene: TRBV6-5; J gene: TRBJ1-5; clone size: few; CDR3 DNA: TGTGCCAGCAGTTCCGGGGGCGCGGGGCAGCCCCAGCATTTT; CDR3 protein: CASSSGGAGQPQHF